What follows is one TCR beta chain and its context. Its antigen target is currently unknown. It has no much larger one-base neighbor in the sample; base qualities were not kept. This sample is part of a study of T-cell reconstitution after alpha-beta-depleted transplantation in children (dated by TCRdb to 2015 to 2016). With respect to the entire study: Using TCR repertoire profiling, the study followed T-cell immune reconstitution in a quantitative way in children after TCRalphabeta/CD19-depleted allogeneic hematopoietic cell transplantation.

Reading the label with the study, this specimen's treatment or condition is: allogeneic hematopoietic cell transplantation with graft depleted of TCRalphabeta T cells and CD19 B cells. The children who served as transplant recipients had been given grafts of TCRalphabeta/CD19-depleted allogeneic hematopoietic cells. To prepare the library, PCR was applied. The instrument given in TCRdb is Illumina HiSeq 2500. Molecular barcoding was employed in the preparation of TCR libraries, with unique molecular identifiers being used to normalize TCRbeta repertoire quantification. Using fastp at Q25 and MiXCR, TCRdb reprocessed the public reads and kept productive beta chains. CDR3 protein duplicates are merged, each entry listing the most common genes and DNA. The sample includes about 580,000 distinct CDR3 sequences, with 27% observed a single time. Just over 35% of the sample is held by the ten biggest clonotypes.

The CDR3 covers 16 residues, taking in both the cysteine and the phenylalanine. Only the CDR3 DNA stays, 48 bases, in frame from base 1. The germline V gene (reference sequence) specifies SEHNR as CDR1 and FQNEAQ as CDR2. Trimming leaves V shorter by 3 bases and J shorter by 7 bases, with the junction holding 11 bases beyond the gene matches. What the study reported, not specific to this receptor: The frequencies of hyperexpanded clones fell over the following months, and after one year, T-cell counts and TCRbeta diversity were mostly attributed to newly produced T cells. The apparently early recovery of alphabetaT-cell counts about two months after transplant reportedly depended on only several hundred rapidly expanded clones that came from non-depleted graft cells. The high TCRbeta diversity at day 60 in some patients was ascribed to recipient T cells and intrathymic progenitors that had survived conditioning.

The receptor was derived from a boy in the first two years of life with Wiskott-Aldrich syndrome, due to receive a stem cell transplant. This chain joins TRBV7-9 to TRBJ2-1, and 8 junction bases match TRBD2. The specimen was PBMCs, collected before TCRalphabeta/CD19-depleted stem cell transplant. The DNA sequence is TGTGCCAGCAGCTTGGGTCCGGGACTAGGTTCAAATGAGCAGTTCTTC. This gives the protein CASSLGPGLGSNEQFF.